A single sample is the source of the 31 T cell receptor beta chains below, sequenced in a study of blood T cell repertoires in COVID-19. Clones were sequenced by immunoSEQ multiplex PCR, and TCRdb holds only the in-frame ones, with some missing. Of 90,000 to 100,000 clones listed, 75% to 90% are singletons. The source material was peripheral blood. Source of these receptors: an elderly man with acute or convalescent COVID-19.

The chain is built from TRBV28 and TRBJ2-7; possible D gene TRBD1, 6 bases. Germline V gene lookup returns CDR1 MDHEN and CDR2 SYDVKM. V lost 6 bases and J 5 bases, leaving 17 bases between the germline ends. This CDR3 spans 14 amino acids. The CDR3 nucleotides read TGTGCCAGCAGAAGGGGTCAGGGGCGCCACGAGCAGTACTTC. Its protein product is CASRRGQGRHEQYF.

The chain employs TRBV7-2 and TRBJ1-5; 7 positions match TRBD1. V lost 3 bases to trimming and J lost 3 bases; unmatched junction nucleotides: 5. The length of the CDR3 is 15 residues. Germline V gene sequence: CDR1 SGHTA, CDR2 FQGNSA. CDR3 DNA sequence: TGTGCCAGCAGCTTGACAGGGAACAACAATCAGCCCCAGCATTTT. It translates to CASSLTGNNNQPQHF. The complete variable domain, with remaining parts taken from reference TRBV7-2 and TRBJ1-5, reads GAGVSQSPSNKVTEKGKDVELRCDPISGHTALYWYRQSLGQGLEFLIYFQGNSAPDKSGLPSDRFSAERTGGSVSTLTIQRTQQEDSAVYLCASSLTGNNNQPQHFGDGTRLSIL.

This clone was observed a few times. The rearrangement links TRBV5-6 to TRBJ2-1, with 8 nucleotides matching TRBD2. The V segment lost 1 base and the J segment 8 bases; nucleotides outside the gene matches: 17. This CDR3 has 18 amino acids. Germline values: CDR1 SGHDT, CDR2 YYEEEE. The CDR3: CASSLYRSGGRPGDEQFF. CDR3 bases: TGTGCCAGCAGCTTGTATCGGTCTGGCGGGAGGCCGGGGGATGAGCAGTTCTTC.

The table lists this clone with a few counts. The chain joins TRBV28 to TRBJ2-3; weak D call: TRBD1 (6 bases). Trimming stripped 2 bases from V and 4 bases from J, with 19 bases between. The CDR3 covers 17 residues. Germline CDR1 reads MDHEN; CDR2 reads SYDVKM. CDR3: CASSLGGHYVDADTQYF. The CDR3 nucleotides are TGTGCCAGCAGTTTAGGGGGACACTACGTTGACGCAGATACGCAGTATTTT.

This CDR3 reads CASSRTGLTTIYGYTF. The CDR3 nucleotides are TGTGCCAGCAGCCGGACAGGACTTACAACGATCTATGGCTACACCTTC. This chain joins TRBV28 and TRBJ1-2, with 7 bases matching TRBD1. The CDR3 covers 16 residues. J gave up 4 bases and V 6 bases, and 14 bases lay outside the gene matches. Germline CDR1 and CDR2: MDHEN and SYDVKM.

The CDR3 region has the DNA TGTGCCAGCAGCTTAGAAACAGGGGGCTTCTACAATGAGCAGTTCTTC. As protein: CASSLETGGFYNEQFF. This chain links TRBV7-2 with TRBJ2-1; 9 bases fit TRBD1. The germline CDR1 and CDR2 sequences are SGHTA and FQGNSA. J was trimmed by 3 bases and V by 1 base; bases with no gene match: 4. This CDR3 region has 16 residues.

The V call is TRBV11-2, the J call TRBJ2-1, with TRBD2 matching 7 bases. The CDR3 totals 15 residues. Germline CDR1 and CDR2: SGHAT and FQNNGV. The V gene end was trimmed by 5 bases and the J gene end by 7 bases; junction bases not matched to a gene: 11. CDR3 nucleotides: TGTGCCAGCAGCCCCCCGGGGAGGGGAGGGAATGAGCAGTTCTTC. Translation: CASSPPGRGGNEQFF.

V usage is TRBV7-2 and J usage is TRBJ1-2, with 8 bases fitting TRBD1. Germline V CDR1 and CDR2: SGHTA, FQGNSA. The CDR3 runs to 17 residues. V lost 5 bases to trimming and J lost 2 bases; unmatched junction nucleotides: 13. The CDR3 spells CASSLSPGQGENYGYTF. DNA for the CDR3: TGTGCCAGCAGCCTCTCCCCCGGACAGGGCGAGAACTATGGCTACACCTTC. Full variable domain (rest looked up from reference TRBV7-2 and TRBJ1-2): GAGVSQSPSNKVTEKGKDVELRCDPISGHTALYWYRQSLGQGLEFLIYFQGNSAPDKSGLPSDRFSAERTGGSVSTLTIQRTQQEDSAVYLCASSLSPGQGENYGYTFGSGTRLTVV.

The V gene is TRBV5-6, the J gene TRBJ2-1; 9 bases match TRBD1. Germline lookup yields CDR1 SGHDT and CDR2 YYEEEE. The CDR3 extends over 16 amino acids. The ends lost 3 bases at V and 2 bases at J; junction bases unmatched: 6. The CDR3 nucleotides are TGTGCCAGCAGCTCCATCCGGGACAGGGCCTACAATGAGCAGTTCTTC. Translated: CASSSIRDRAYNEQFF.

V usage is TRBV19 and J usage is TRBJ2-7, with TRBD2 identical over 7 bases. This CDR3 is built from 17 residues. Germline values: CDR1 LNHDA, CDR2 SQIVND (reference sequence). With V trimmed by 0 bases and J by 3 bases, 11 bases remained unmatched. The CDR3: CASSIDFPRGRDYEQYF. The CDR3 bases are TGTGCCAGTAGTATAGATTTCCCCCGCGGGAGAGACTACGAGCAGTACTTC.

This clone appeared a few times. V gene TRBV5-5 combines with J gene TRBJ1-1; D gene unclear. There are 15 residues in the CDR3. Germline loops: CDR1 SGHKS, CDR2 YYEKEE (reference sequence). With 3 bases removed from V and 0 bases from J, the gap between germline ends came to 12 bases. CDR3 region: CASSSRGSLNTEAFF. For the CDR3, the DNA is TGTGCCAGCAGCTCCCGCGGGTCTTTGAACACTGAAGCTTTCTTT.

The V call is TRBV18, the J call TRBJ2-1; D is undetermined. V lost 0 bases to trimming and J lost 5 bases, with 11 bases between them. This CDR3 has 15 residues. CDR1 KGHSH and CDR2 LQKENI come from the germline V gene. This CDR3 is CASSPPRSSNNEQFF. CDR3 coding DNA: TGTGCCAGCTCACCACCTAGATCGTCGAACAATGAGCAGTTCTTC. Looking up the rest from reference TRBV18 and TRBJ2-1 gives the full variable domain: NAGVMQNPRHLVRRRGQEARLRCSPMKGHSHVYWYRQLPEEGLKFMVYLQKENIIDESGMPKERFSAEFPKEGPSILRIQQVVRGDSAAYFCASSPPRSSNNEQFFGPGTRLTVL.

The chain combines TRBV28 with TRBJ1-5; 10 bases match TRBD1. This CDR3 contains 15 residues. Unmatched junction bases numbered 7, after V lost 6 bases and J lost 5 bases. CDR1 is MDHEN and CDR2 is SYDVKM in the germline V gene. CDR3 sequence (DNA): TGTGCCAGCAGAACCGACAGGGGGCTTTATCAGCCCCAGCATTTT. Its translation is CASRTDRGLYQPQHF.

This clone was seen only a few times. The CDR3 DNA follows: TGCGCCAGCAGCTTGCGGACAGGGTCTGGAAACACCATATATTTT. It is translated as CASSLRTGSGNTIYF. The gene calls are TRBV5-1 and TRBJ1-3; 8 bases map to TRBD1. The CDR3 sequence is 15 residues long. Germline V CDR1 and CDR2: SGHRS, YFSETQ. The junction had 1 base not matched to a gene; V was cut back by 1 base and J by 1 base.

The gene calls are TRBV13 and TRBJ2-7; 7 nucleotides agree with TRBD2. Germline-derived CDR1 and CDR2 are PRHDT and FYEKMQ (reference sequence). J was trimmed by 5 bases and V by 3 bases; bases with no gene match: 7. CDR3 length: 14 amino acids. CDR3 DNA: TGTGCCAGCAGCTTCCCGGGCGGGAGCCACGAGCAGTACTTC. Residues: CASSFPGGSHEQYF.

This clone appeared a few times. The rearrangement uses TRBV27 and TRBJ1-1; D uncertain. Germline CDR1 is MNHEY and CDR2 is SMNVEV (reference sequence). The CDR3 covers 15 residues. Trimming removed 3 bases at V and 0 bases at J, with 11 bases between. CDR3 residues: CASSFSEDLNTEAFF. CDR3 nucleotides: TGTGCCAGCAGTTTTTCGGAAGACTTGAACACTGAAGCTTTCTTT.

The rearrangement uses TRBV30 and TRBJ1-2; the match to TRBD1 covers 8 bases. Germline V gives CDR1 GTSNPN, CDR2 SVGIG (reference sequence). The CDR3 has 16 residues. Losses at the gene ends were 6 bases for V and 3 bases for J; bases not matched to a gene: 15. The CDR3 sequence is CACVERRGQAYYGYTF. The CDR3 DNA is TGTGCCTGCGTGGAACGCCGGGGACAGGCGTACTATGGCTACACCTTC.

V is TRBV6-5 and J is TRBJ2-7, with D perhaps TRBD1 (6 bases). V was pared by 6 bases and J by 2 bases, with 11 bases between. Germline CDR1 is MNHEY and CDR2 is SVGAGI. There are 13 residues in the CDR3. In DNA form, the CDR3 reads TGTGCCAGCAGGAAAGGGGGTACCTACGAGCAGTACTTC. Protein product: CASRKGGTYEQYF.

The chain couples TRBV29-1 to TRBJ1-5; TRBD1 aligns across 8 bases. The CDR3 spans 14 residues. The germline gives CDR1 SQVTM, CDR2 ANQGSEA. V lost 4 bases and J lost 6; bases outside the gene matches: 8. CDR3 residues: CSVVLQGAFQPQHF. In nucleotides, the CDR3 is TGCAGCGTTGTTCTCCAGGGGGCCTTTCAGCCCCAGCATTTT.

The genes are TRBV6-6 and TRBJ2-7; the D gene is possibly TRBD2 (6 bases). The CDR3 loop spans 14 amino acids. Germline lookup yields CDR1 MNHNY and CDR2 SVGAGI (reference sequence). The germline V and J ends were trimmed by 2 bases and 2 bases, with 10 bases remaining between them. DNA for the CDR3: TGTGCCAGCAGTTACAGCGGGTCAACCTACGAGCAGTACTTC. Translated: CASSYSGSTYEQYF.

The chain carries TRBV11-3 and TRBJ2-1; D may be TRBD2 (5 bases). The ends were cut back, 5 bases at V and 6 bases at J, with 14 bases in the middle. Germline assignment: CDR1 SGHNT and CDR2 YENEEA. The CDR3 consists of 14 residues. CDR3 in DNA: TGTGCCAGCAGCCTCACCCAAGCGGCCAATGAGCAGTTCTTC. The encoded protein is CASSLTQAANEQFF.

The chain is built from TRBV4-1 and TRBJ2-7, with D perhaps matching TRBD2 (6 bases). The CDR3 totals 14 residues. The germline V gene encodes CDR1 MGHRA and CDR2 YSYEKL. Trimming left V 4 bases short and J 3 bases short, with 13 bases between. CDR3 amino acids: CASSPLEGYYEQYF. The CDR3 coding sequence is TGCGCCAGCAGCCCCCTGGAGGGGTACTACGAGCAGTACTTC.

In DNA form, the CDR3 reads TGTGCCAGCAGCCCCAACGGACTTAGGGAGCAGTACTTC. This codes for CASSPNGLREQYF. The rearrangement links TRBV5-5 to TRBJ2-7, with D perhaps matching TRBD2 (5 bases). The CDR3 consists of 13 residues. V was clipped by 4 bases and J by 7 bases, with 15 bases between them. Germline-derived CDR1 and CDR2 are SGHKS and YYEKEE (reference sequence).

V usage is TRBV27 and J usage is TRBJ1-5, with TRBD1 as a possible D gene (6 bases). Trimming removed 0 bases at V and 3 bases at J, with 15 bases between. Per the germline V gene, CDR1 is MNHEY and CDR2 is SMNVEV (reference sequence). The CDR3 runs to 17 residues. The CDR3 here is CASSLSWTEFLNQPQHF. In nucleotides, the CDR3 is TGTGCCAGCAGTTTATCGTGGACAGAATTTCTCAATCAGCCCCAGCATTTT.

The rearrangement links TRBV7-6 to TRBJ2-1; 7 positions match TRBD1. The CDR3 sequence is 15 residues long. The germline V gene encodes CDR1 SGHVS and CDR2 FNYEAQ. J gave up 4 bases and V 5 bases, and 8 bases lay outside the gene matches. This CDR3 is CASSPRTGMYNEQFF. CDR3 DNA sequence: TGTGCCAGCAGCCCCCGGACAGGTATGTACAATGAGCAGTTCTTC. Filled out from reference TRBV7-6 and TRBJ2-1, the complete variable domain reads GAGVSQSPRYKVTKRGQDVALRCDPISGHVSLYWYRQALGQGPEFLTYFNYEAQQDKSGLPNDRFSAERPEGSISTLTIQRTEQRDSAMYRCASSPRTGMYNEQFFGPGTRLTVL.

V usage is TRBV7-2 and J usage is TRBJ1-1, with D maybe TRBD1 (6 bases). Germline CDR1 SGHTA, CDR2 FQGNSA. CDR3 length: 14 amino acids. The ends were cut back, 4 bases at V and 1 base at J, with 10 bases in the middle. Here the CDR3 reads CASSWAGENTEAFF. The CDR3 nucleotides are TGTGCCAGCAGCTGGGCAGGGGAGAACACTGAAGCTTTCTTT.

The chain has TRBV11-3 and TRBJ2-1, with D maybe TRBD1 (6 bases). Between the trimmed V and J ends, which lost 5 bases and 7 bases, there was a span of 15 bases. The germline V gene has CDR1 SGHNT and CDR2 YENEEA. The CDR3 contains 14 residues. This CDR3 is CASSQGWGNNEQFF. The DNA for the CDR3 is TGTGCCAGCAGCCAGGGGTGGGGAAATAATGAGCAGTTCTTC.

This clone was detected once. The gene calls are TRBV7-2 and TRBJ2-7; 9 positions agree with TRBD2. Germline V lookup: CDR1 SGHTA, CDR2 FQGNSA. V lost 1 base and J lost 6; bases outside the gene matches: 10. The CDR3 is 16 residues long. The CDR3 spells CASSLGLAGGRSEQYF. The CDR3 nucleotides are TGTGCCAGCAGCTTAGGTCTTGCGGGAGGGCGTAGCGAGCAGTACTTC.

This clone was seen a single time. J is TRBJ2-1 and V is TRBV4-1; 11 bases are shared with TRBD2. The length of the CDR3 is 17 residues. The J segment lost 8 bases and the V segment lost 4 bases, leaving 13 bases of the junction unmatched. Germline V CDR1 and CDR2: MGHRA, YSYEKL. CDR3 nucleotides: TGCGCCAGCAGCCCCGCACTAGCGGGAGTCCGTCGGGATGAGCAGTTCTTC. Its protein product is CASSPALAGVRRDEQFF.

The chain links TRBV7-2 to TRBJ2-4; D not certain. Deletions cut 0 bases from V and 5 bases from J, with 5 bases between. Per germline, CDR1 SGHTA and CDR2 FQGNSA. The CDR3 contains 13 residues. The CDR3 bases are TGTGCCAGCAGCTTAGCCCGGGAAAACATTCAGTACTTC. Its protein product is CASSLARENIQYF.

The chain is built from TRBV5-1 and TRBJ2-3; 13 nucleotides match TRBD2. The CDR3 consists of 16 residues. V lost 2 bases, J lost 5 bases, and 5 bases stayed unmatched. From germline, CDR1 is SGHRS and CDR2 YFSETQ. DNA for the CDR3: TGCGCCAGCAGCTTACTAGCGGGAGGGCCTGTAGATACGCAGTATTTT. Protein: CASSLLAGGPVDTQYF.